These 25 T cell receptor beta chains were all obtained from the same sample, sequenced in a study of T cell responses to AZD1222 COVID-19 vaccine. Profiling relied on immunoSEQ multiplex PCR, and the TCRdb table lists in-frame clones only, not all of them. This table has around 120,000 clones, more than 90% appearing once. The specimen was peripheral blood, collected 28 days after the second AZD1222 dose. All receptors derive from an adult who received the AZD1222 COVID-19 vaccine.

This clone was recorded only once. The gene calls are TRBV4-3 and TRBJ2-7, with 8 bases that match TRBD1. Germline loops: CDR1 LGHNA, CDR2 YSLEER. Trimming cost V 3 bases and J 3 bases; bases outside gene matches: 7. The CDR3 consists of 15 residues. CDR3 sequence (DNA): TGCGCCAGCAGCCAGAGCAGGACAGGGATCTACGAGCAGTACTTC. Its translation: CASSQSRTGIYEQYF.

The chain combines TRBV5-1 with TRBJ2-3, with D hard to call. Germline CDR1 and CDR2: SGHRS and YFSETQ. The CDR3 spans 16 residues. V dropped 0 bases and J dropped 1 base, with 12 bases sitting between them. DNA for the CDR3: TGCGCCAGCAGCTTGGCCGTGGTTACCGGCACAGATACGCAGTATTTT. Its translation is CASSLAVVTGTDTQYF.

This clone was seen ten or more times. The chain links TRBV28 to TRBJ2-6; D might be TRBD1 (5 bases). With 7 bases removed from V and 0 bases from J, the gap between germline ends came to 13 bases. This CDR3 has 16 residues. Per the germline V gene, CDR1 is MDHEN and CDR2 is SYDVKM. In DNA form, the CDR3 reads TGTGCCAGCACACCGACAGAGCTCTCTGGGGCCAACGTCCTGACTTTC. It codes for CASTPTELSGANVLTF. Full variable domain (outside the CDR3, taken from reference TRBV28 and TRBJ2-6): DVKVTQSSRYLVKRTGEKVFLECVQDMDHENMFWYRQDPGLGLRLIYFSYDVKMKEKGDIPEGYSVSREKKERFSLILESASTNQTSMYLCASTPTELSGANVLTFGAGSRLTVL.

This clone appeared once. The J gene is TRBJ1-5, the V gene TRBV7-7; 8 positions match TRBD1. The CDR3 has 14 amino acids. Germline assignment: CDR1 SSHAT and CDR2 FNYEAQ (reference sequence). The V gene end was trimmed by 7 bases and the J gene end by 3 bases; junction bases not matched to a gene: 5. The chain's CDR3 is CASIRTGNNQPQHF. The CDR3 DNA follows: TGTGCCAGCATCCGGACAGGGAACAATCAGCCCCAGCATTTT.

The rearrangement uses TRBV3-1 (or the pseudogene TRBV3-2) and TRBJ1-3; D call uncertain. The CDR3 contains 16 residues. V lost 2 bases and J lost 0, with 11 bases in between. Germline-derived CDR1 and CDR2 are LGHDT and YNNKEL (reference sequence). For the CDR3, the DNA is TGTGCCAGCAGCCAAAGTCCCAGCTCCTCTGGAAACACCATATATTTT. Protein product: CASSQSPSSSGNTIYF.

Here the CDR3 DNA reads TGTGCCAGCAGCTTGTCAGGGGAGTGGGAGACCCAGTACTTC. The encoded protein is CASSLSGEWETQYF. The chain joins TRBV5-6 to TRBJ2-5; possible D gene TRBD1, 6 bases. Germline CDR1 and CDR2: SGHDT and YYEEEE. This CDR3 has 14 residues. With 1 base removed from V and 5 bases from J, the gap between germline ends came to 12 bases.

The CDR3 reads CASSFRQGQETQYF. CDR3 sequence (DNA): TGTGCCAGCAGTTTTCGACAGGGCCAAGAGACCCAGTACTTC. The V and J genes are TRBV27 and TRBJ2-5; 7 bases align to TRBD1. The V and J ends lost 3 bases and 1 base, in that order; junction bases with no gene match: 2. The CDR3 has 14 amino acids. CDR1 is MNHEY and CDR2 is SMNVEV in the germline V gene (reference sequence).

The chain joins TRBV6-5 to TRBJ2-1; D perhaps matches TRBD1 (5 bases). In germline, CDR1 is MNHEY, CDR2 SVGAGI. V was shortened by 6 bases and J by 3 bases, with 15 bases between the two germline ends. This CDR3 region has 15 residues. CDR3 loop: CASRPTEILYNEQFF. DNA for the CDR3: TGTGCCAGCAGGCCGACAGAGATCCTCTACAATGAGCAGTTCTTC.

The chain carries TRBV6-5 and TRBJ1-2, with 9 bases that match TRBD1. The junction had 7 bases not matched to a gene; V was cut back by 6 bases and J by 8 bases. This CDR3 has 13 residues. CDR1 is MNHEY, CDR2 SVGAGI, per germline. Written as DNA, the CDR3 is TGTGCCAGCAGATTACAGGGGGCGCAAGGCTACACCTTC. Amino acids: CASRLQGAQGYTF.

This sequence joins TRBV7-3 and TRBJ2-2; 10 nucleotides match TRBD1. The CDR3 runs to 16 residues. Trimming removed 2 bases from V and 6 bases from J; junction bases left unmatched: 6. CDR1 is SGHTA, CDR2 FQGTGA, per germline. This chain's CDR3 is CASSLFAGQGSGELFF. DNA of the CDR3: TGTGCCAGCAGCTTATTCGCGGGACAGGGGTCCGGGGAGCTGTTTTTT.

The chain employs TRBV4-3 and TRBJ2-2, with a tentative D call TRBD2 (6 bases). The CDR3 contains 15 residues. CDR1 and CDR2 from the germline V gene are LGHNA and YSLEER. V lost 0 bases and J lost 6, with 11 bases in between. The CDR3 DNA reads TGCGCCAGCAGCCAAGATCGGAGGGGTGCCGGGGAGCTGTTTTTT. It is translated as CASSQDRRGAGELFF.

V and J are TRBV6-5 and TRBJ2-2; 11 bases align to TRBD2. V lost 6 bases to trimming and J lost 8 bases; unmatched junction nucleotides: 8. There are 15 residues in the CDR3. Germline CDR1 and CDR2: MNHEY and SVGAGI. The CDR3 region is CASRRLAGLLGELFF. Here the CDR3 DNA reads TGTGCCAGCAGGAGACTAGCGGGACTACTAGGGGAGCTGTTTTTT.

CDR3 nucleotide sequence: TGTGCCACATCAGAAGGCCAAAGGAGCTCCTACGAGCAGTACTTC. The encoded protein is CATSEGQRSSYEQYF. The chain is built from TRBV10-3 and TRBJ2-7; D unclear. This CDR3 spans 15 amino acids. The germline CDR1 and CDR2 sequences are ENHRY and SYGVKD. The germline V and J ends were trimmed by 10 bases and 0 bases, with 19 bases remaining between them.

This chain connects TRBV6-2 or TRBV6-3 to TRBJ1-2; weak D call: TRBD1 (5 bases). CDR3 size: 13 residues. Trimming took off 5 bases at V and 5 bases at J, with 12 bases between the two ends. Germline CDR1 reads MNHEY; CDR2 reads SVGEGT. This CDR3 is CASSPTGAYGYTF. The CDR3 nucleotides are TGTGCCAGCAGTCCCACAGGAGCATATGGCTACACCTTC.

This clone appeared a single time. CDR3 nucleotide sequence: TGTGCCAGCAGGCTACTGACAGGGGGCTCTCAGCCCCAGCATTTT. Amino acid sequence: CASRLLTGGSQPQHF. The rearrangement joins TRBV6-5 to TRBJ1-5; TRBD1 matches 10 bases. The CDR3 has 15 residues. J gave up 6 bases and V 6 bases, and 8 bases lay outside the gene matches. The germline V gene has CDR1 MNHEY and CDR2 SVGAGI.

This clone was seen once. The chain joins TRBV21-1 to TRBJ2-7. TRBV21-1 is a listed pseudogene. This CDR3 region has 14 residues. The CDR3 is CASSKREGGGEQYF. Here the CDR3 DNA reads TGTGCCAGCAGCAAACGAGAGGGGGGAGGCGAGCAGTACTTC.

The chain is built from TRBV6-5 and TRBJ2-5; TRBD2 matches at 12 bases. V was clipped by 5 bases and J by 5 bases; unmatched bases: 6. The CDR3 length is 15 residues. Germline V lookup: CDR1 MNHEY, CDR2 SVGAGI. The CDR3 DNA reads TGTGCCAGCAGTCTATCTAGCGGGGGGGCGGAGACCCAGTACTTC. Translated, it gives CASSLSSGGAETQYF.

The chain is built from TRBV6-5 and TRBJ1-4; D not certain. In germline, CDR1 is MNHEY, CDR2 SVGAGI. This CDR3 contains 15 residues. Trimming shortened V by 2 bases and J by 5 bases, and 12 bases separated the two germline ends. DNA for the CDR3: TGTGCCAGCAGTTACGGGCAGCTTCCAAATGAAAAACTGTTTTTT. Protein: CASSYGQLPNEKLFF.

This clone has only a few counts. This chain links TRBV5-4 with TRBJ2-1; no firm D call. This CDR3 is built from 14 residues. Germline lookup yields CDR1 SGHNT and CDR2 YYREEE (reference sequence). V gave up 0 bases and J gave up 0 bases, with 4 bases separating them. CDR3 nucleotides: TGTGCCAGCAGCTTGGAGAGCTCCTACAATGAGCAGTTCTTC. This translates into CASSLESSYNEQFF.

V usage is TRBV10-3 and J usage is TRBJ2-3; 8 bases fit TRBD1. The CDR3 is 16 amino acids. Losses at the gene ends were 4 bases for V and 0 bases for J; bases not matched to a gene: 6. Per germline, CDR1 ENHRY and CDR2 SYGVKD. The CDR3 protein is CAISVGQDPSTDTQYF. CDR3 DNA sequence: TGTGCCATCAGTGTGGGACAGGATCCTAGCACAGATACGCAGTATTTT.

This clone was recorded only once. The rearrangement uses TRBV24-1 and TRBJ2-5; TRBD2 aligns across 9 bases. This CDR3 contains 14 residues. V lost 4 bases, J lost 2 bases, and 1 base stayed unmatched. Germline values: CDR1 KGHDR, CDR2 SFDVKD. The CDR3 spells CATSETSGQETQYF. CDR3 coding DNA: TGTGCCACCAGTGAGACTAGCGGTCAAGAGACCCAGTACTTC.

This clone was seen only once. This chain links TRBV19 with TRBJ2-6; D is uncertain. The CDR3 has 18 residues. Germline V CDR1 and CDR2: LNHDA, SQIVND (reference sequence). V gave up 3 bases and J gave up 3 bases, with 18 bases separating them. In nucleotides, the CDR3 is TGTGCCAGTAGTATCGCGCCTAAACTGGGGATTGGGGCCAACGTCCTGACTTTC. It encodes CASSIAPKLGIGANVLTF.

The chain links TRBV4-2 to TRBJ2-5, with 7 bases identical to TRBD1. Unmatched junction bases numbered 5, after V lost 0 bases and J lost 1 base. CDR1 and CDR2 from the germline V gene are LGHNA and YNFKEQ. This CDR3 comprises 16 residues. CDR3 nucleotide sequence: TGTGCCAGCAGCCAAGACCTCGGACAGGTCCAAGAGACCCAGTACTTC. Protein sequence: CASSQDLGQVQETQYF.

The rearrangement uses TRBV3-1 (or the pseudogene TRBV3-2) and TRBJ2-5; 8 positions match TRBD2. CDR1 and CDR2 (germline): LGHDT, YNNKEL (reference sequence). J lost 13 bases, V lost 2 bases, and 6 bases had no gene match. The CDR3 is 12 amino acids. The CDR3 is CASSQIGTRAYF. The CDR3 DNA follows: TGTGCCAGCAGCCAAATCGGGACTAGGGCGTACTTC.

The chain uses TRBV6-5 and TRBJ1-6; weak D call: TRBD1 (5 bases). The germline V gene encodes CDR1 MNHEY and CDR2 SVGAGI. The CDR3 is made up of 12 amino acids. V dropped 6 bases and J dropped 7 bases, with 7 bases sitting between them. The CDR3 DNA reads as TGTGCCAGCAGGAGGACAAATTCACCCCTCCACTTT. Protein product: CASRRTNSPLHF.